This T cell receptor (beta chain) was captured by sequencing in a study of somatic mutations in cytotoxic T cells in rheumatoid arthritis. Clones were sequenced by immunoSEQ multiplex PCR, and TCRdb holds only the in-frame ones, with some missing. This table holds some 18,000 clones, approximately 80% found once. The CDR3 is 15 residues long. With 6 bases clipped from V and 7 bases from J, the junction kept 12 bases outside the gene matches. CDR1 and CDR2 (germline): SGHRS, YFSETQ. This clone was seen just once. This TCR was recovered from an adult with rheumatoid arthritis. Sequences were obtained from CD8+ T cells sorted from blood. This chain connects TRBV5-1 to TRBJ1-1; 10 bases match TRBD1. CDR3 sequence (DNA): TGCGCCAGCACTCCTGGAGGGACAGGGGTTCATGAAGCTTTCTTT. It specifies CASTPGGTGVHEAFF.